This T cell receptor (beta chain) appears in the sequencing data of a study of blood T cell repertoires in COVID-19. About the study: Sites in the United States, Italy and Spain provided acute and convalescent COVID-19 samples. The cDNA or gDNA used as material had been derived from T cells, B-cell-depleted T cells, or PBMCs.

CDR1 GTSNPN and CDR2 SVGIG come from the germline V gene (reference sequence). V was cut by 3 bases and J by 6 bases, with 9 bases left in between. The CDR3 has 13 residues. Seattle patients were enrolled during active infection and followed longitudinally. In the source study's methods: For nucleated cells, counts were estimated from reference gene primer amplification. Data came from immunoSEQ multiplex PCR; TCRdb stores just in-frame clones and leaves some out. V, J and clone size are taken as reported in that table, and D and trimming were inferred from the DNA itself. This sample carries over 70,000 clones, 90% of them seen once, and the ten largest clones take 5.5% to 8%.

This sequence joins TRBV30 and TRBJ1-6; TRBD1 might be the D (5 bases). The source of this sequence is a man aged 18 to 29 with COVID-19, enrolled during active disease. Sequencing used peripheral blood. CDR3 bases: TGTGCCTGGAGGCCCAGGGTTAATTCACCCCTCCACTTT. Translating it yields CAWRPRVNSPLHF.